Each of the 21 T cell receptor beta chains below was sequenced from the same sample in a study of T cell responses to AZD1222 COVID-19 vaccine. Sequencing used immunoSEQ multiplex PCR; TCRdb keeps in-frame clones, though not all of them. The sample has 100,000 to 150,000 clones, approximately 88% seen once; the top ten hold about 4.3%. Sample: peripheral blood, taken on day 0 of AZD1222 vaccination. These receptor sequences come from an adult in good health.

The chain couples TRBV28 to TRBJ1-2; 7 bases fit TRBD1. V was clipped by 6 bases and J by 0 bases; unmatched bases: 16. Germline V lookup: CDR1 MDHEN, CDR2 SYDVKM. The CDR3 sequence is 18 residues long. The chain's CDR3 is CASSQQGGVLTANYGYTF. The CDR3 DNA reads TGTGCCAGCAGCCAGCAGGGGGGGGTCCTAACCGCTAACTATGGCTACACCTTC.

This clone was counted only a few times. Distinct nucleotide sequences in the sample also encode this CDR3. This chain connects TRBV19 to TRBJ1-6; D unresolved. Germline assignment: CDR1 LNHDA and CDR2 SQIVND (reference sequence). The V and J ends lost 4 bases and 7 bases respectively, with 17 bases between them. The CDR3 is 16 amino acids. The CDR3 bases are TGTGCCAGTAGTACAACCTCGACGAAGGGAAATTCACCCCTCCACTTT. Its translation is CASSTTSTKGNSPLHF.

This chain links TRBV12-3 or TRBV12-4 with TRBJ1-6; D is uncertain. The V end lost 2 bases, the J end lost 8 bases, and 7 bases lay between the germline ends. The CDR3 covers 13 residues. This CDR3 reads CASSLNQDSPLHF. For the CDR3, the DNA is TGTGCCAGCAGTTTAAATCAGGATTCACCCCTCCACTTT.

V gene TRBV28 combines with J gene TRBJ1-3, with 9 bases matching TRBD1. The CDR3 covers 14 residues. V gave up 6 bases and J gave up 4 bases; unmatched junction bases: 4. Germline V CDR1 and CDR2: MDHEN, SYDVKM. This CDR3 reads CASSKQGAGNTIYF. The CDR3, as DNA: TGTGCCAGCAGCAAACAGGGGGCAGGAAACACCATATATTTT.

The rearrangement uses TRBV28 and TRBJ2-7; 8 bases match TRBD2. CDR1 is MDHEN, CDR2 SYDVKM, per germline. The junction had 5 bases not matched to a gene; V was cut back by 2 bases and J by 2 bases. This CDR3 spans 15 amino acids. CDR3 residues: CASSLLAGATYEQYF. The CDR3 bases are TGTGCCAGCAGTTTACTAGCGGGCGCTACCTACGAGCAGTACTTC.

This rearrangement joins TRBV5-4 to TRBJ2-5; D might be TRBD2 (7 bases). The germline V and J ends were trimmed by 3 bases and 5 bases, with 14 bases remaining between them. Germline CDR1 SGHNT, CDR2 YYREEE (reference sequence). The CDR3 is 14 residues long. In DNA form, the CDR3 reads TGTGCCAGCAGCTACAAGGGGGGGGATGAGACCCAGTACTTC. Amino acid sequence: CASSYKGGDETQYF.

This clone appeared once. The chain links TRBV7-2 to TRBJ1-5; TRBD1 might be the D (6 bases). CDR3 length: 13 amino acids. Trimming took 4 bases from V and 6 from J, leaving 10 bases between them. Germline V lookup: CDR1 SGHTA, CDR2 FQGNSA. The CDR3 protein is CASSYSQGQPQHF. CDR3 nucleotide sequence: TGTGCCAGCAGCTATTCACAGGGTCAGCCCCAGCATTTT.

The CDR3 sequence is CASRRLPGLETQYF. DNA of the CDR3: TGTGCCAGCAGACGACTTCCGGGACTAGAGACCCAGTACTTC. V is TRBV7-9 and J is TRBJ2-5; D may be TRBD2 (6 bases). V was pared by 6 bases and J by 4 bases, with 15 bases between. The germline gives CDR1 SEHNR, CDR2 FQNEAQ (reference sequence). The CDR3 has 14 residues.

This chain links TRBV5-1 with TRBJ1-2; TRBD1 is a possible D gene (6 bases). Trimming took off 5 bases at V and 6 bases at J, with 14 bases between the two ends. The CDR3 has 13 residues. CDR1 and CDR2 (germline): SGHRS, YFSETQ. CDR3 in amino acids: CASRTGSLDGYTF. The CDR3 bases are TGCGCCAGCAGGACAGGCAGCCTTGATGGCTACACCTTC.

The chain employs TRBV6-5 and TRBJ2-2; D call uncertain. Germline CDR1 MNHEY, CDR2 SVGAGI. The CDR3 runs 14 residues. The V end lost 1 base, the J end lost 1 base, and 4 bases lay between the germline ends. As DNA, the CDR3 is TGTGCCAGCAGTTACTTCCGGAACACCGGGGAGCTGTTTTTT. It codes for CASSYFRNTGELFF.

The V call is TRBV3-1 (or the pseudogene TRBV3-2), the J call TRBJ1-1; D uncertain. CDR1 is LGHDT and CDR2 is YNNKEL in the germline V gene (reference sequence). The ends were cut back, 6 bases at V and 5 bases at J, with 10 bases in the middle. The CDR3 totals 12 residues. The CDR3 DNA is TGTGCCAGCAGTATAGCGGGGACTGAAGCTTTCTTT. Protein: CASSIAGTEAFF.

This clone was seen only once. The same CDR3 arises from other DNA sequences in this sample as well. This rearrangement joins TRBV7-3 to TRBJ2-3; no clear D. This CDR3 has 13 amino acids. Looked up from germline, CDR1 is SGHTA and CDR2 is FQGTGA. The V end lost 6 bases, the J end lost 7 bases, and 14 bases lay between the germline ends. Written as DNA, the CDR3 is TGTGCCAGCAGTCCTGCCCGGTCGAATACGCAGTATTTT. Translated: CASSPARSNTQYF.

The chain uses TRBV9 and TRBJ2-1; D may be TRBD1 (5 bases). The germline V gene has CDR1 SGDLS and CDR2 YYNGEE. There are 13 residues in the CDR3. Trimming took 4 bases from V and 7 from J, leaving 12 bases between them. The CDR3 DNA follows: TGTGCCAGCAGCCTCCTCTCAGGGAATGAGCAGTTCTTC. It yields the protein CASSLLSGNEQFF.

This chain links TRBV7-2 with TRBJ2-1; the match to TRBD1 covers 8 bases. The CDR3 extends over 14 amino acids. Trimming at V came to 5 bases and at J to 4 bases, leaving 4 bases not matched to a gene. Germline V gene lookup returns CDR1 SGHTA and CDR2 FQGNSA. CDR3 nucleotide sequence: TGTGCCAGCAGCCCGGGACAGGAGTACAATGAGCAGTTCTTC. It translates to CASSPGQEYNEQFF.

The genes are TRBV7-8 and TRBJ2-3; 7 nucleotides line up with TRBD2. This CDR3 is built from 17 residues. With 5 bases clipped from V and 3 bases from J, the junction kept 14 bases outside the gene matches. Germline CDR1 reads SGHVS; CDR2 reads FQNEAQ. The DNA of the CDR3 is TGTGCCAGCAGCCCGAGCCAGGGAGGGTTTGGGACAGATACGCAGTATTTT. It translates to CASSPSQGGFGTDTQYF.

The chain joins TRBV11-3 to TRBJ2-1; D ambiguous. Germline V gene data show CDR1 as SGHNT and CDR2 as YENEEA. V lost 3 bases to trimming and J lost 1 base, with 7 bases between them. The CDR3 is made up of 14 amino acids. CDR3: CASSFGWSYNEQFF. The CDR3, as DNA: TGTGCCAGCAGCTTCGGCTGGTCCTACAATGAGCAGTTCTTC.

The CDR3 DNA follows: TGTGCCAGCAGCCTGATTTCCAATGAGCAGTTCTTC. Its translation is CASSLISNEQFF. The chain recombines TRBV7-9 with TRBJ2-1; D gene unclear. Germline V gives CDR1 SEHNR, CDR2 FQNEAQ (reference sequence). The CDR3 runs 12 residues. V lost 5 bases, J lost 6 bases, and 8 bases lay in between. Full variable domain (remainder filled in from reference TRBV7-9 and TRBJ2-1): DTGVSQNPRHKITKRGQNVTFRCDPISEHNRLYWYRQTLGQGPEFLTYFQNEAQLEKSRLLSDRFSAERPKGSFSTLEIQRTEQGDSAMYLCASSLISNEQFFGPGTRLTVL.

The chain joins TRBV6-5 to TRBJ1-6, with TRBD1 matching 9 bases. V trimming: 5 bases; J trimming: 7 bases; junction bases outside the gene matches: 3. The germline V gene encodes CDR1 MNHEY and CDR2 SVGAGI. This CDR3 has 14 amino acids. The CDR3 here is CASSRTGENSPLHF. In DNA form, the CDR3 reads TGTGCCAGCAGTCGGACAGGGGAGAATTCACCCCTCCACTTT.

A remark on this clone: This CDR3 is also generated by other DNA sequences in the sample. The gene calls are TRBV7-9 and TRBJ2-3; possible D gene TRBD2, 5 bases. CDR1 and CDR2 (germline): SEHNR, FQNEAQ (reference sequence). This CDR3 spans 12 amino acids. Trimming removed 6 bases at V and 6 bases at J, with 10 bases between. The CDR3 sequence is CASSPRRDTQYF. The CDR3 DNA follows: TGTGCCAGCAGTCCTCGGAGGGATACGCAGTATTTT.

The chain uses TRBV6-6 and TRBJ1-2, with 7 bases identical to TRBD1. The CDR3 totals 16 residues. The junction had 8 bases not matched to a gene; V was cut back by 4 bases and J by 0 bases. Germline V lookup: CDR1 MNHNY, CDR2 SVGAGI (reference sequence). CDR3 sequence reads: CASSSASGQTNYGYTF. DNA for the CDR3: TGTGCCAGCAGTTCTGCCTCGGGACAGACTAACTATGGCTACACCTTC.

V gene TRBV9 combines with J gene TRBJ2-7; the match to TRBD1 covers 8 bases. The germline gives CDR1 SGDLS, CDR2 YYNGEE. V lost 2 bases, J lost 1 base, and 17 bases stayed unmatched. CDR3 length equals 19 residues. CDR3 bases: TGTGCCAGCAGCGTGGGGGCGGTTTCGCAGGGGGCGATATCCTACGAGCAGTACTTC. As protein: CASSVGAVSQGAISYEQYF.